The 29 T cell receptor beta chains below were found in one sample sequenced in a study of T cell repertoires in cytomegalovirus infection (dated by TCRdb to between 2017 and 2020). The sample's treatment or condition, from its label and the paper: in vitro stimulation with specific CMV peptide epitopes to enrich CMV-specific T cells. The sequencing machine was an Illumina HiSeq 1500. TCRdb handled the public reads itself, with Q25 trimming in fastp and clone calling in MiXCR, and kept productive beta chains. Merged by CDR3 protein, the rows form single entries marked with the most common genes and DNA. The sample records about 55,000 distinct CDR3 sequences, roughly 20% of which are singletons. About 68% of the sample is held by the ten biggest clonotypes. Their recognized antigens are unknown. The sequenced sample was CD8+ T cells from cultured PBMCs, obtained from culture after CMV antigen stimulation. All receptors derive from a human donor in good health (CMV status not recorded). Some clones in this sample may be carry-over from other donors' samples.

This clonotype came up many times. V and J are TRBV12-3 or TRBV12-4 and TRBJ2-7, with TRBD1 as a possible D gene (6 bases). The CDR3 extends over 14 amino acids. V was clipped by 6 bases and J by 0 bases, with 12 bases between them. Here the CDR3 DNA reads TGTGCCAGCAGCCCCCGGGACACCTCCTACGAGCAGTACTTC. Translated, it gives CASSPRDTSYEQYF.

V gene TRBV7-2 combines with J gene TRBJ2-3; 12 positions match TRBD2. The junction had 5 bases not matched to a gene; V was cut back by 5 bases and J by 5 bases. CDR1 SGHTA and CDR2 FQGNSA come from the germline V gene. CDR3 length: 15 residues. CDR3 DNA: TGTGCCAGCAGCACTAGCGGGGGGCTGGGAGATACGCAGTATTTT. Translation gives CASSTSGGLGDTQYF.

The table lists this clonotype with a few counts. The V call is TRBV12-3 or TRBV12-4, the J call TRBJ2-1, with 9 bases fitting TRBD1. The CDR3 is 14 amino acids. With 5 bases clipped from V and 8 bases from J, the junction kept 7 bases outside the gene matches. The CDR3 nucleotides read TGTGCCAGCAGTGCCGGGACAGGGATCGATGAGCAGTTCTTC. Residues: CASSAGTGIDEQFF.

V is TRBV27 and J is TRBJ1-2; D is possibly TRBD1 (6 bases). Trimming removed 5 bases from V and 5 bases from J, with 12 bases in between. This CDR3 contains 13 residues. Germline V gene data show CDR1 as MNHEY and CDR2 as SMNVEV (reference sequence). The CDR3 region is CASSPRGAYGYTF. CDR3 bases: TGTGCCAGCAGTCCCCGGGGGGCATATGGCTACACCTTC.

The genes are TRBV7-3 and TRBJ1-5, with 7 positions matching TRBD1. Germline V CDR1 and CDR2: SGHTA, FQGTGA. The CDR3 totals 16 residues. With 5 bases clipped from V and 6 bases from J, the junction kept 13 bases outside the gene matches. CDR3 in DNA: TGTGCCAGCAGCGCCGCCACAGGGGATGGCAGTCAGCCCCAGCATTTT. Amino acids: CASSAATGDGSQPQHF.

J is TRBJ2-7 and V is TRBV18; D unclear. V was trimmed by 3 bases and J by 0 bases, leaving 6 bases between them. Germline CDR1 reads KGHSH; CDR2 reads LQKENI. The CDR3 covers 13 residues. In DNA, the CDR3 is TGTGCCAGCTCACCCGCACACTCCTACGAGCAGTACTTC. Residues: CASSPAHSYEQYF.

This clonotype was seen ten or more times. The V and J genes are TRBV7-8 and TRBJ2-3; D remains ambiguous. CDR1 is SGHVS, CDR2 FQNEAQ, per germline. The CDR3 has 11 amino acids. V gave up 4 bases and J gave up 2 bases, with 1 base separating them. CDR3 region: CASSSTDTQYF. The CDR3 nucleotides are TGTGCCAGCAGCTCCACAGATACGCAGTATTTT. The complete variable domain, with remaining parts taken from reference TRBV7-8 and TRBJ2-3, reads GAGVSQSPRYKVAKRGQDVALRCDPISGHVSLFWYQQALGQGPEFLTYFQNEAQLDKSGLPSDRFFAERPEGSVSTLKIQRTQQEDSAVYLCASSSTDTQYFGPGTRLTVL.

This chain links TRBV20-1 with TRBJ1-1, with D unclear. The germline V gene encodes CDR1 DFQATT and CDR2 SNEGSKA (reference sequence). The ends were cut back, 3 bases at V and 8 bases at J, with 13 bases in the middle. The CDR3 covers 12 residues. The DNA of the CDR3 is TGCAGTGCTAGGGACTTAACGTTGGAAGCTTTCTTT. Translated: CSARDLTLEAFF.

This clonotype was observed a few times. The rearrangement joins TRBV14 to TRBJ1-1; D possibly corresponds to TRBD1 (5 bases). The length of the CDR3 is 13 residues. The germline V gene has CDR1 SGHDN and CDR2 FVKESK. Trimming removed 4 bases from V and 5 bases from J, with 11 bases in between. CDR3: CASSPTVATEAFF. The CDR3 DNA reads as TGTGCCAGCAGCCCGACAGTTGCGACTGAAGCTTTCTTT.

This rearrangement joins TRBV28 to TRBJ1-5; D is uncertain. Germline-derived CDR1 and CDR2 are MDHEN and SYDVKM. V was clipped by 7 bases and J by 3 bases, with 4 bases between them. The CDR3 is 11 residues long. In DNA, the CDR3 is TGTGCCAGCAAAGACAATCAGCCCCAGCATTTT. This gives the protein CASKDNQPQHF.

This clonotype has at least ten counts. The chain joins TRBV6-5 to TRBJ1-5, with 9 positions matching TRBD1. Germline CDR1 and CDR2: MNHEY and SVGAGI. V dropped 4 bases and J dropped 4; count of bases not matched to a gene: 2. This CDR3 has 14 amino acids. The CDR3 region is CASSSGQGNQPQHF. The CDR3 bases are TGTGCCAGCAGTTCCGGACAGGGGAATCAGCCCCAGCATTTT.

This clonotype was seen only a few times. The V gene is TRBV20-1, the J gene TRBJ2-7, with D perhaps matching TRBD1 (6 bases). CDR3 length equals 14 residues. The V and J ends lost 2 bases and 1 base respectively, with 12 bases between them. From germline, CDR1 is DFQATT and CDR2 SNEGSKA (reference sequence). This chain's CDR3 is CSARRTAGSYEQYF. The CDR3 DNA is TGCAGTGCTAGACGGACAGCTGGGTCCTACGAGCAGTACTTC.

This clonotype was detected only a few times. This chain connects TRBV15 to TRBJ2-7; D call uncertain. This CDR3 is 13 amino acids long. V shed 2 bases and J shed 1 base, with 6 bases lying between them. From germline, CDR1 is LNHNV and CDR2 YYDKDF (reference sequence). The CDR3 spells CATSRSLSYEQYF. In DNA form, the CDR3 reads TGTGCCACCAGCAGAAGTTTGTCCTACGAGCAGTACTTC.

The gene calls are TRBV7-9 and TRBJ1-1; D gene ambiguous. The CDR3 runs 12 residues. Per germline, CDR1 SEHNR and CDR2 FQNEAQ (reference sequence). The ends were cut back, 3 bases at V and 6 bases at J, with 8 bases in the middle. CDR3 bases: TGTGCCAGCAGCTTGGAGACGGCTGAAGCTTTCTTT. Translated, it gives CASSLETAEAFF.

This clonotype was seen only a few times. The J gene is TRBJ2-7, the V gene TRBV6-6; possibly TRBD1 for D (6 bases). CDR1 is MNHNY, CDR2 SVGAGI, per germline (reference sequence). The CDR3 is 15 amino acids. Trimming took off 9 bases at V and 0 bases at J, with 18 bases between the two ends. The CDR3 DNA is TGTGCCAGTTTCGCAGGACAGCAGAGCTCCTACGAGCAGTACTTC. Translated: CASFAGQQSSYEQYF.

The rearrangement links TRBV7-2 to TRBJ2-5, with TRBD2 matching 9 bases. V lost 5 bases and J lost 4; bases outside the gene matches: 11. The CDR3 covers 16 residues. Germline V gene lookup returns CDR1 SGHTA and CDR2 FQGNSA. DNA of the CDR3: TGTGCCAGCAGCGCCTGGGGCGGGGGGGCCCCAGAGACCCAGTACTTC. Translating gives CASSAWGGGAPETQYF.

This clonotype showed up just a few times. This sequence joins TRBV7-2 and TRBJ2-5; D may match TRBD1 or TRBD2 (5 bases each). The V gene lost 2 bases and the J gene lost 5 bases, with 12 bases spanning the gap. The CDR3 extends over 14 amino acids. In germline, CDR1 is SGHTA, CDR2 FQGNSA. CDR3: CASSLKGRRETQYF. DNA for the CDR3: TGTGCCAGCAGCTTAAAGGGGAGAAGGGAGACCCAGTACTTC.

This clonotype showed up many times. This chain uses TRBV7-2 with TRBJ2-7; either TRBD1 or TRBD2 may fit D (5 bases each). This CDR3 is 14 amino acids long. Trimming took off 2 bases at V and 7 bases at J, with 15 bases between the two ends. Germline-derived CDR1 and CDR2 are SGHTA and FQGNSA. As DNA, the CDR3 is TGTGCCAGCAGCTTAAATCCGGGGCTAGGGGAGCAGTACTTC. Protein product: CASSLNPGLGEQYF.

This clonotype was detected ten times or more. V is TRBV6-2 or TRBV6-3 and J is TRBJ2-5, with D hard to call. Trimming cost V 0 bases and J 0 bases, with 14 bases left between them. Looked up from germline, CDR1 is MNHEY and CDR2 is SVGEGT. This CDR3 is built from 17 residues. CDR3 coding DNA: TGTGCCAGCAGTTACTCAATAAATCAGGAGTACCAAGAGACCCAGTACTTC. Its protein product is CASSYSINQEYQETQYF.

The sample holds a few counts of this clonotype. The J gene is TRBJ2-3, the V gene TRBV4-1; a possible D gene is TRBD2 (6 bases). V lost 1 base to trimming and J lost 1 base, with 9 bases between them. Germline CDR1 MGHRA, CDR2 YSYEKL. The CDR3 covers 15 residues. This chain's CDR3 is CASSQVGLGTDTQYF. The DNA for the CDR3 is TGCGCCAGCAGCCAAGTGGGACTCGGCACAGATACGCAGTATTTT.

This clonotype turned up a few times. This sequence joins TRBV7-2 and TRBJ2-3; TRBD2 aligns across 10 bases. In germline, CDR1 is SGHTA, CDR2 FQGNSA. V was clipped by 2 bases and J by 2 bases; unmatched bases: 7. The CDR3 covers 17 residues. Here the CDR3 DNA reads TGTGCCAGCAGCTTACCCGGGACTAGCGTATACACAGATACGCAGTATTTT. It translates to CASSLPGTSVYTDTQYF.

This clonotype was seen only a few times. The rearrangement joins TRBV7-2 to TRBJ2-1, with 10 bases lining up with TRBD1. V lost 3 bases, J lost 4 bases, and 3 bases stayed unmatched. This CDR3 has 15 residues. Germline CDR1 is SGHTA and CDR2 is FQGNSA. CDR3 DNA sequence: TGTGCCAGCAGCTTTCGGGACAGGGGTTACAATGAGCAGTTCTTC. Amino acids: CASSFRDRGYNEQFF.

The chain couples TRBV7-6 to TRBJ2-7, with D maybe TRBD2 (6 bases). V gave up 3 bases and J gave up 4 bases, with 16 bases separating them. Looked up from germline, CDR1 is SGHVS and CDR2 is FNYEAQ. CDR3 length equals 15 residues. This chain's CDR3 is CASSLGRGPIYEQYF. In DNA, the CDR3 is TGTGCCAGCAGCTTGGGGCGGGGTCCAATATACGAGCAGTACTTC.

The rearrangement uses TRBV11-2 and TRBJ2-7, with D perhaps TRBD2 (6 bases). This CDR3 is built from 12 residues. Trimming cost V 5 bases and J 5 bases, with 10 bases left between them. From germline, CDR1 is SGHAT and CDR2 FQNNGV. The CDR3 region has the DNA TGTGCCAGCAGCCCCACGGGGGACGAGCAGTACTTC. It yields the protein CASSPTGDEQYF.

This clonotype was detected a few times. The chain carries TRBV30 and TRBJ1-4; D possibly corresponds to TRBD1 (5 bases). V dropped 1 base and J dropped 14 bases, with 20 bases sitting between them. This CDR3 has 14 amino acids. Germline V gives CDR1 GTSNPN, CDR2 SVGIG (reference sequence). The DNA for the CDR3 is TGTGCCTGGAGTGCCCTAGACAGCCTTACCTCTCTGTTTTTT. Translating it yields CAWSALDSLTSLFF.

This clonotype was seen a handful of times. V and J are TRBV19 and TRBJ2-4, with D possibly being TRBD1 (5 bases). V dropped 7 bases and J dropped 2 bases, with 6 bases sitting between them. Germline CDR1 and CDR2: LNHDA and SQIVND (reference sequence). CDR3 length: 12 residues. In DNA form, the CDR3 reads TGTGCCAGTACAGGGCCCAAAAACATTCAGTACTTC. Its translation is CASTGPKNIQYF.

This rearrangement joins TRBV6-5 to TRBJ1-1; the D is unclear. Germline V gives CDR1 MNHEY, CDR2 SVGAGI. V lost 10 bases, J lost 8 bases, and 8 bases lay in between. The CDR3 has 9 residues. CDR3 sequence (DNA): TGTGCCATCCCAATCGAAGCTTTCTTT. Amino acid sequence: CAIPIEAFF.

This chain links TRBV7-8 with TRBJ2-7; the D is unclear. This CDR3 region has 13 residues. Per the germline V gene, CDR1 is SGHVS and CDR2 is FQNEAQ. V was trimmed by 5 bases and J by 1 base, leaving 9 bases between them. The CDR3 spells CASSPYSSYEQYF. In nucleotides, the CDR3 is TGTGCCAGCAGCCCCTACTCGTCCTACGAGCAGTACTTC.

The chain employs TRBV11-2 and TRBJ2-1; the match to TRBD2 covers 8 bases. Germline V gene lookup returns CDR1 SGHAT and CDR2 FQNNGV. The CDR3 extends over 18 amino acids. V lost 4 bases and J lost 2; bases outside the gene matches: 13. CDR3 protein: CASSSTAVGRGAYNEQFF. The CDR3 DNA is TGTGCCAGCAGCTCAACCGCCGTGGGGCGGGGGGCCTACAATGAGCAGTTCTTC. Combining the CDR3 with reference TRBV11-2 and TRBJ2-1 gives the whole variable domain EAGVAQSPRYKIIEKRQSVAFWCNPISGHATLYWYQQILGQGPKLLIQFQNNGVVDDSQLPKDRFSAERLKGVDSTLKIQPAKLEDSAVYLCASSSTAVGRGAYNEQFFGPGTRLTVL.